The clone carrying this T cell receptor (beta chain) occurred a few times. As yet, its antigen is unknown. These data come from a study of cytomegalovirus exposure and HLA in healthy donors. PCR used 60 Vbeta primers and 13 Jbeta primers. The repertoire was sequenced with immunoSEQ multiplex PCR; TCRdb's copy has only in-frame clones and lacks some. The sample contains about 89,000 clones, 60% to 80% of which appear only once. Whole-study results and caveats: Some highly shared sequence variants likely arose as a pipeline artifact. A list of approximately 160 TCR beta chains associated with cytomegalovirus was given.

Sampled while nominally healthy, donors likely had unrecorded immune exposures. Deletions cut 3 bases from V and 2 bases from J, with 12 bases between. CDR1 LNHDA and CDR2 SQIVND come from the germline V gene (reference sequence). This CDR3 is built from 15 residues. The source of this sequence is a man aged 25-40 years in good health and CMV-seronegative. The source material was PBMCs. The chain employs TRBV19 and TRBJ2-3; D possibly corresponds to TRBD2 (6 bases). In DNA form, the CDR3 reads TGTGCCAGTAGTATTCTCGGGGGAGACACAGATACGCAGTATTTT. Protein product: CASSILGGDTDTQYF.